These 19 T cell receptor beta chains were all obtained from the same sample, sequenced in a study of T cell responses to AZD1222 COVID-19 vaccine. Data came from immunoSEQ multiplex PCR; TCRdb stores just in-frame clones and leaves some out. The table lists around 100,000 clones, 90% to 95% of them singletons, with about 2.2% in the top ten. The sequencing used peripheral blood, collected on day 0 of AZD1222 vaccination. The receptors derive from an adult in good health.

The rearrangement links TRBV27 to TRBJ1-1; D is possibly TRBD1 (6 bases). Trimming shortened V by 1 base and J by 1 base, and 10 bases separated the two germline ends. This CDR3 contains 15 residues. Germline CDR1 reads MNHEY; CDR2 reads SMNVEV (reference sequence). The CDR3 DNA follows: TGTGCCAGCAGTTTATTGGGCAGGGGGAACACTGAAGCTTTCTTT. Its translation is CASSLLGRGNTEAFF.

The V gene is TRBV6-5, the J gene TRBJ1-1; D might be TRBD1 (5 bases). V lost 5 bases, J lost 0 bases, and 10 bases lay in between. CDR3 length: 14 residues. CDR1 and CDR2 (germline): MNHEY, SVGAGI. CDR3 in amino acids: CASSTGTVNTEAFF. In nucleotides, the CDR3 is TGTGCCAGCAGTACCGGGACGGTGAACACTGAAGCTTTCTTT.

This clone was seen a single time. V gene TRBV27 combines with J gene TRBJ1-4, with 8 bases identical to TRBD1. Per germline, CDR1 MNHEY and CDR2 SMNVEV (reference sequence). V trimming: 7 bases; J trimming: 5 bases; junction bases outside the gene matches: 9. This CDR3 spans 15 amino acids. CDR3 DNA sequence: TGTGCCAGCAAGGACAGGGTGTGGGGGAATGAAAAACTGTTTTTT. This gives the protein CASKDRVWGNEKLFF.

The chain recombines TRBV6-5 with TRBJ2-3; the match to TRBD1 covers 10 bases. The V segment lost 6 bases and the J segment 5 bases; nucleotides outside the gene matches: 8. This CDR3 is 15 amino acids long. Germline V gene sequence: CDR1 MNHEY, CDR2 SVGAGI. In DNA, the CDR3 is TGTGCCAGCAGGGTAGACAGGGGGCGGAAAGATACGCAGTATTTT. Amino acid sequence: CASRVDRGRKDTQYF.

This rearrangement joins TRBV9 to TRBJ2-7; 8 bases are shared with TRBD2. CDR1 and CDR2 (germline): SGDLS, YYNGEE. V lost 4 bases to trimming and J lost 2 bases; unmatched junction nucleotides: 11. This CDR3 comprises 16 residues. The CDR3 loop reads CASSSGGTGSTYEQYF. CDR3 nucleotides: TGTGCCAGCAGCTCGGGGGGGACGGGGAGCACCTACGAGCAGTACTTC.

This clone was seen once. The rearrangement uses TRBV6-5 and TRBJ1-1; D ambiguous. The CDR3 has 15 amino acids. The ends were cut back, 4 bases at V and 0 bases at J, with 12 bases in the middle. Germline CDR1 is MNHEY and CDR2 is SVGAGI. The CDR3 region is CASSWHRDMNTEAFF. For the CDR3, the DNA is TGTGCCAGCAGTTGGCACCGCGACATGAACACTGAAGCTTTCTTT.

The chain links TRBV27 to TRBJ1-5, with D possibly being TRBD1 (5 bases). Trimming pared 6 bases from V and 1 base from J, leaving 10 bases between. The CDR3 sequence is 14 residues long. CDR1 and CDR2 (germline): MNHEY, SMNVEV (reference sequence). The CDR3 coding sequence is TGTGCCAGCAGCGCCGGGGGGAGCAATCAGCCCCAGCATTTT. This encodes CASSAGGSNQPQHF.

This rearrangement joins TRBV6-2 or TRBV6-3 to TRBJ2-7; D unclear. The CDR3 sequence is 15 residues long. Germline assignment: CDR1 MNHEY and CDR2 SVGEGT. With 4 bases removed from V and 0 bases from J, the gap between germline ends came to 13 bases. CDR3 protein: CASSWFGRTSYEQYF. In DNA form, the CDR3 reads TGTGCCAGCAGTTGGTTTGGCAGGACCTCCTACGAGCAGTACTTC.

This rearrangement joins TRBV11-1 to TRBJ2-7, with D uncertain. V was trimmed by 6 bases and J by 3 bases, leaving 12 bases between them. Germline V gene lookup returns CDR1 SGHAT and CDR2 FQDESV (reference sequence). CDR3 size: 13 residues. CDR3: CASRVRKNYEQYF. As DNA, the CDR3 is TGTGCCAGCAGGGTCAGAAAAAACTACGAGCAGTACTTC. The whole variable domain, filled in from reference TRBV11-1 and TRBJ2-7, reads EAEVAQSPRYKITEKSQAVAFWCDPISGHATLYWYRQILGQGPELLVQFQDESVVDDSQLPKDRFSAERLKGVDSTLKIQPAELGDSAMYLCASRVRKNYEQYFGPGTRLTVT.

This chain connects TRBV6-1 to TRBJ2-5, with 9 bases fitting TRBD1. Germline V CDR1 and CDR2: MNHNS, SASEGT. V lost 3 bases to trimming and J lost 0 bases; unmatched junction nucleotides: 14. The length of the CDR3 is 19 residues. The CDR3 region is CASSDPGTGPRGYQETQYF. The CDR3 DNA follows: TGTGCCAGCAGTGACCCCGGGACAGGGCCGCGGGGGTACCAAGAGACCCAGTACTTC.

The V call is TRBV5-8, the J call TRBJ1-2; D gene ambiguous. This CDR3 spans 13 amino acids. Germline CDR1 reads SGHTS; CDR2 reads YDEGEE. Trimming pared 0 bases from V and 8 bases from J, leaving 11 bases between. The CDR3 sequence is CASSLGEPRGYTF. CDR3 bases: TGTGCCAGCAGCTTGGGAGAACCGCGGGGCTACACCTTC.

CDR3: CASSPGTPYEQYF. CDR3 nucleotide sequence: TGTGCCAGCTCACCGGGGACACCTTACGAGCAGTACTTC. The chain recombines TRBV18 with TRBJ2-7; D might be TRBD1 (6 bases). Germline CDR1 and CDR2: KGHSH and LQKENI. The V end was cut by 3 bases, the J end by 4 bases, with 10 bases between. CDR3 size: 13 residues. Together with reference TRBV18 and TRBJ2-7, the CDR3 gives the full variable domain: NAGVMQNPRHLVRRRGQEARLRCSPMKGHSHVYWYRQLPEEGLKFMVYLQKENIIDESGMPKERFSAEFPKEGPSILRIQQVVRGDSAAYFCASSPGTPYEQYFGPGTRLTVT.

The chain recombines TRBV28 with TRBJ2-1, with 10 bases lining up with TRBD2. The CDR3 covers 20 residues. Per germline, CDR1 MDHEN and CDR2 SYDVKM. Trimming cost V 1 base and J 8 bases; bases outside gene matches: 20. The CDR3 here is CASSLFWQGEDEAGGDEQFF. In nucleotides, the CDR3 is TGTGCCAGCAGTTTATTTTGGCAGGGGGAAGACGAAGCGGGAGGGGATGAGCAGTTCTTC.

The chain employs TRBV7-2 and TRBJ2-3; the match to TRBD2 covers 9 bases. V lost 4 bases to trimming and J lost 8 bases; unmatched junction nucleotides: 19. Germline values: CDR1 SGHTA, CDR2 FQGNSA. The CDR3 has 18 amino acids. This chain's CDR3 is CASSWRKSSGGPGGTQYF. CDR3 bases: TGTGCCAGCAGCTGGAGAAAATCGAGCGGGGGGCCCGGTGGTACGCAGTATTTT.

The chain has TRBV25-1 and TRBJ1-1, with no clear D. Germline V gene sequence: CDR1 MGHDK, CDR2 SYGVNS. CDR3 length: 16 residues. V was shortened by 3 bases and J by 4 bases, with 18 bases between the two germline ends. The CDR3 loop reads CASSDEGLSGSTEAFF. The CDR3 DNA is TGTGCCAGCAGTGATGAGGGCCTCTCGGGGAGCACTGAAGCTTTCTTT.

The chain couples TRBV6-2 or TRBV6-3 to TRBJ2-7; 11 bases line up with TRBD2. This CDR3 region has 15 residues. The trim removed 4 bases at V and 6 bases at J, leaving 8 bases unmatched. The germline V gene encodes CDR1 MNHEY and CDR2 SVGEGT. The CDR3 region has the DNA TGTGCCAGCAGTTTCCTAGCGGGAGGAAGTGGCGAGCAGTACTTC. Translation: CASSFLAGGSGEQYF.

This clone is a singleton in its sample. The chain has TRBV10-3 and TRBJ1-1, with D possibly TRBD1 on 6 matching bases. V lost 0 bases to trimming and J lost 6 bases, with 14 bases between them. This CDR3 is built from 15 residues. In germline, CDR1 is ENHRY, CDR2 SYGVKD. The CDR3 nucleotides read TGTGCCATCAGTGAGTCTATCAGGAGGGGGGCTGAAGCTTTCTTT. Its translation: CAISESIRRGAEAFF.

The genes are TRBV6-5 and TRBJ2-7; 8 bases align to TRBD1. V was clipped by 2 bases and J by 5 bases; unmatched bases: 5. Germline CDR1 is MNHEY and CDR2 is SVGAGI. This CDR3 is 14 amino acids long. CDR3 protein: CASSYDRGRDEQYF. DNA of the CDR3: TGTGCCAGCAGTTACGACAGGGGTAGGGACGAGCAGTACTTC.

The V call is TRBV5-1, the J call TRBJ2-7; D not resolved. Trimming left V 3 bases short and J 0 bases short, with 1 base between. CDR3 size: 11 residues. Germline CDR1 is SGHRS and CDR2 is YFSETQ. CDR3 protein: CASSYSYEQYF. CDR3 bases: TGCGCCAGCAGCTACTCCTACGAGCAGTACTTC.